This T cell receptor beta chain was retrieved from a study of beta chain features in type 1 diabetes. The overall study: Healthy donors resembled patients in age, gender and cell yields.

CDR1 MDHEN and CDR2 SYDVKM come from the germline V gene. CDR3 size: 13 residues. V was pared by 3 bases and J by 4 bases, with 9 bases between. Reverse transcription of all isolated RNA meant that expressed TCRB transcripts were sequenced. TCRdb's table, derived via immunoSEQ multiplex PCR, lists solely in-frame clones and lacks some. The sample lists roughly 450,000 clones, over 9.5% occurring once. A single count supports this clone. V gene TRBV28 combines with J gene TRBJ1-2; weak D call: TRBD1 (5 bases). What was sequenced was naive CD4+ T cells from blood. The origin of this receptor is a woman aged 18 to 35 in good health. As DNA, the CDR3 is TGTGCCAGCAGTTTCTATCAGGGCTATGGCTACACCTTC. Translating gives CASSFYQGYGYTF.